This TCR beta chain appears in the sequencing data of a study of cytomegalovirus exposure and HLA in healthy donors. The V segment lost 3 bases and the J segment 2 bases; nucleotides outside the gene matches: 5. The CDR3 extends over 16 amino acids. Germline V CDR1 and CDR2: SGHTA, FQGNSA. In the PCR, 60 Vbeta and 13 Jbeta primers were used. The data were produced by immunoSEQ multiplex PCR, yet TCRdb's version contains in-frame clones alone and is incomplete. The sample includes about 130,000 clones, more than 80% seen only once; the top ten take 5% to 7%. The sequence was collected from a woman aged 35 to 49 in good health and CMV-seropositive. Sequenced input: PBMCs. The chain employs TRBV7-2 and TRBJ2-3, with 10 bases that match TRBD2. DNA for the CDR3: TGTGCCAGCAGCTTGCTAGCGGGGGTGACCACAGATACGCAGTATTTT. This translates into CASSLLAGVTTDTQYF.